The present entry profiles one T cell receptor (beta chain) with its context. Measured with immunoSEQ multiplex PCR; TCRdb has only the in-frame clones, and not every one. This sample carries approximately 120,000 clones, over 75% of them seen once, and the ten largest clones take around 3%. Germline V gives CDR1 KGHDR, CDR2 SFDVKD. V was pared by 2 bases and J by 0 bases, with 16 bases between. This CDR3 has 18 amino acids. This entry comes from a study of control samples from healthy donors and cancer patients. The rearrangement joins TRBV24-1 to TRBJ1-5; D may be TRBD1 (6 bases). Sample: blood. This receptor was taken from a man aged 55 to 70 in good health. CDR3 region: CATSDSGQIQYSNQPQHF. The DNA of the CDR3 is TGTGCCACCAGTGATTCCGGACAGATCCAATATAGCAATCAGCCCCAGCATTTT.